The clone carrying this TCR beta chain was detected a few times. Antigen unknown. TCRdb re-called the RACE reads through MiXCR, storing one row per CDR3 protein. The table has roughly 180,000 distinct CDR3 sequences, approximately 20% seen once. Time point indicated: patch test 1, 2 weeks after DPC sensitization. Treatment meaning: therapeutic diphenylcyclopropenone sensitization with weekly scalp DPC. Blood sampling preceded each patch test application. The entry originates in a study of human T cells and chemical hapten exposure. Study outcomes and limitations: There was a positive correlation between PT1 expanded TCR counts and patch test score.

The CDR3 runs 12 residues. Between the trimmed V and J ends, which lost 2 bases and 7 bases, there was a span of 6 bases. The receptor comes from a woman in her fifties or sixties with alopecia areata. Some clones in this sample may be carry-over from other donors' samples. The chain combines TRBV12-3 or TRBV12-4 with TRBJ2-1; no clear D. The material sequenced was whole blood, taken in connection with sensitization to the hapten diphenylcyclopropenone (DPC). The CDR3 bases are TGTGCCAGCAGTTTAATAGAAAATGAGCAGTTCTTC. This sequence encodes CASSLIENEQFF.